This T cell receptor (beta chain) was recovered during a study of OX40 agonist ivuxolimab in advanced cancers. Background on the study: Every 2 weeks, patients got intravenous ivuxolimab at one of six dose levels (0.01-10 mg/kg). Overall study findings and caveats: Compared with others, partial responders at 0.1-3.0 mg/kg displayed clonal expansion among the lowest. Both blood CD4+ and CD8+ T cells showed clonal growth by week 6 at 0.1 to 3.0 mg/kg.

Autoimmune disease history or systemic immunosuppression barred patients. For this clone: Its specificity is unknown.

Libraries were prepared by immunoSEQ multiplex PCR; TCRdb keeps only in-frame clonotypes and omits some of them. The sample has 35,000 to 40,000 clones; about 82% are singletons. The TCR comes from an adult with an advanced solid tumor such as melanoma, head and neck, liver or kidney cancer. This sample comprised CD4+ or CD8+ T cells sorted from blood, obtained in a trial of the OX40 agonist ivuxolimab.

CDR3 DNA sequence: TGCGCCAGCAGCCCGGGCAATGGCTACACCTTC. It translates to CASSPGNGYTF. This chain joins TRBV4-3 and TRBJ1-2; D is ambiguous. This CDR3 has 11 amino acids. CDR1 is LGHNA, CDR2 YSLEER, per germline. Trimming took 4 bases from V and 6 from J, leaving 6 bases between them.